The rows below give T cell receptor beta chains drawn from one sample of a study of blood T cell repertoires in COVID-19. TCRdb's table, derived via immunoSEQ multiplex PCR, lists solely in-frame clones and lacks some. The sample yields a few hundred thousand clones, more than 65% seen once. The sequenced sample was peripheral blood. These receptors were collected from a woman younger than 30 with acute or convalescent COVID-19. Both conserved end residues are part of each CDR3. The D gene is left open where the match is weak. The size field is filled for only some rows; it gives once, few, many or a size class.

cdr3_aa: CASSPQGSSSGANVLTF; cdr3_nt: TGCGCCAGCAGCCCACAGGGGTCGAGCTCTGGGGCCAACGTCCTGACTTTC; v_call: TRBV4-3; clone_size: -; d_call: TRBD1; j_call: TRBJ2-6
cdr3_aa: CASSPGGRMKTF; cdr3_nt: TGTGCCAGCAGCCCTGGGGGGAGAATGAAGACCTTC; v_call: TRBV28; clone_size: -; d_call: -; j_call: TRBJ1-2
cdr3_aa: CASSLYGTGRNEQYF; cdr3_nt: TGTGCCAGCAGTCTCTACGGGACAGGGAGGAACGAGCAGTACTTC; v_call: TRBV28; clone_size: once; d_call: TRBD1; j_call: TRBJ2-7
cdr3_aa: CASSLRGGYEQYF; cdr3_nt: TGTGCCAGCAGTCTAAGGGGGGGTTACGAGCAGTACTTC; v_call: TRBV12-3/TRBV12-4; clone_size: -; d_call: -; j_call: TRBJ2-7
cdr3_aa: CASSPSWAGVGEQYF; cdr3_nt: TGTGCCAGCAGCCCCAGTTGGGCGGGAGTGGGCGAGCAGTACTTC; v_call: TRBV7-6; clone_size: -; d_call: TRBD2; j_call: TRBJ2-7
cdr3_aa: CASTLWGVGETQYF; cdr3_nt: TGTGCCAGCACCTTGTGGGGGGTTGGTGAGACCCAGTACTTC; v_call: TRBV11-2; clone_size: -; d_call: -; j_call: TRBJ2-5
cdr3_aa: CASSLEGTGGAAQHF; cdr3_nt: TGTGCCAGCAGTTTAGAAGGGACAGGGGGCGCGGCCCAGCATTTT; v_call: TRBV28; clone_size: -; d_call: TRBD1; j_call: TRBJ1-5
cdr3_aa: CASSQDQGENYEQYF; cdr3_nt: TGCGCCAGCAGCCAAGATCAAGGAGAGAACTACGAGCAGTACTTC; v_call: TRBV4-3; clone_size: -; d_call: -; j_call: TRBJ2-7
cdr3_aa: CASSPDRRSSYNEQFF; cdr3_nt: TGTGCCAGCTCACCGGACAGACGGAGCTCCTACAATGAGCAGTTCTTC; v_call: TRBV18; clone_size: once; d_call: -; j_call: TRBJ2-1
cdr3_aa: CASSWDRGEQYF; cdr3_nt: TGTGCCAGCAGCTGGGACAGGGGGGAGCAGTACTTC; v_call: TRBV5-4; clone_size: -; d_call: TRBD1; j_call: TRBJ2-7
cdr3_aa: CASSLAGTTFNEQFF; cdr3_nt: TGCGCCAGCAGCCTCGCCGGGACTACTTTCAATGAGCAGTTCTTC; v_call: TRBV5-1; clone_size: -; d_call: TRBD2; j_call: TRBJ2-1
cdr3_aa: CASSAGRAYILYEQYF; cdr3_nt: TGTGCCAGCAGTGCGGGCAGGGCGTACATACTCTACGAGCAGTACTTC; v_call: TRBV2; clone_size: once; d_call: -; j_call: TRBJ2-7
cdr3_aa: CAWSGEGRTEAFF; cdr3_nt: TGTGCCTGGAGTGGGGAGGGAAGAACTGAAGCTTTCTTT; v_call: TRBV30; clone_size: -; d_call: -; j_call: TRBJ1-1
cdr3_aa: CASATGGAYNEQFF; cdr3_nt: TGTGCCAGCGCAACAGGGGGCGCCTACAATGAGCAGTTCTTC; v_call: TRBV28; clone_size: -; d_call: TRBD1; j_call: TRBJ2-1
cdr3_aa: CASSVRDRGHNEQFF; cdr3_nt: TGTGCCAGCAGCGTGAGGGACAGGGGGCACAATGAGCAGTTCTTC; v_call: TRBV9; clone_size: -; d_call: TRBD1; j_call: TRBJ2-1
cdr3_aa: CASSFGSQETQYF; cdr3_nt: TGCGCCAGCAGCTTTGGCAGCCAAGAGACCCAGTACTTC; v_call: TRBV5-1; clone_size: -; d_call: -; j_call: TRBJ2-5
cdr3_aa: CASSLKRGSLGNEQFF; cdr3_nt: TGTGCCAGCAGTCTAAAACGGGGGAGCCTGGGGAATGAGCAGTTCTTC; v_call: TRBV14; clone_size: -; d_call: -; j_call: TRBJ2-1
cdr3_aa: CASKLGLAGETQYF; cdr3_nt: TGTGCCAGCAAGTTAGGTCTAGCGGGAGAGACCCAGTACTTC; v_call: TRBV6-5; clone_size: -; d_call: TRBD2; j_call: TRBJ2-5
cdr3_aa: CASRDTSGRAWDTQYF; cdr3_nt: TGTGCCAGTAGGGATACTAGCGGGAGGGCCTGGGATACGCAGTATTTT; v_call: TRBV19; clone_size: -; d_call: TRBD2; j_call: TRBJ2-3
cdr3_aa: CASSFFDGRTDTQYF; cdr3_nt: TGTGCCAGCAGCTTTTTTGACGGGAGAACAGATACGCAGTATTTT; v_call: TRBV11-2; clone_size: -; d_call: -; j_call: TRBJ2-3
cdr3_aa: CASSYGAGGPSTDTQYF; cdr3_nt: TGTGCCAGCAGTTACGGGGCGGGAGGGCCTAGCACAGATACGCAGTATTTT; v_call: TRBV6-2/TRBV6-3; clone_size: -; d_call: TRBD2; j_call: TRBJ2-3
cdr3_aa: CASRPEATGTAAQYF; cdr3_nt: TGCGCCAGCAGACCAGAGGCAACAGGGACCGCCGCCCAGTACTTC; v_call: TRBV5-1; clone_size: -; d_call: -; j_call: TRBJ2-5
cdr3_aa: CASTGGVSNQPQHF; cdr3_nt: TGTGCCAGCACAGGGGGCGTAAGCAATCAGCCCCAGCATTTT; v_call: TRBV2; clone_size: few; d_call: TRBD1; j_call: TRBJ1-5
cdr3_aa: CASSLMLRGTNTGELFF; cdr3_nt: TGTGCCAGCAGCTTAATGTTAAGGGGAACGAACACCGGGGAGCTGTTTTTT; v_call: TRBV7-9; clone_size: few; d_call: -; j_call: TRBJ2-2
cdr3_aa: CASSSVGLSSEQFF; cdr3_nt: TGTGCCAGCAGTTCAGTTGGACTATCTAGTGAGCAGTTCTTC; v_call: TRBV7-3; clone_size: -; d_call: -; j_call: TRBJ2-1
cdr3_aa: CASSQRRTVSGNTIYF; cdr3_nt: TGTGCCAGCAGCCAGAGACGGACAGTGTCTGGAAACACCATATATTTT; v_call: TRBV3-1/TRBV3-2; clone_size: -; d_call: -; j_call: TRBJ1-3
cdr3_aa: CASSLVGGTADTQYF; cdr3_nt: TGTGCCAGCAGCTTAGTTGGCGGGACGGCAGATACGCAGTATTTT; v_call: TRBV7-9; clone_size: -; d_call: -; j_call: TRBJ2-3
cdr3_aa: CASSFFRGNSGNTIYF; cdr3_nt: TGTGCCAGCAGCTTTTTTAGAGGAAACTCTGGAAACACCATATATTTT; v_call: TRBV7-8; clone_size: -; d_call: -; j_call: TRBJ1-3
cdr3_aa: CAISPAGGPLVKQPQHF; cdr3_nt: TGTGCCATCAGCCCAGCAGGGGGGCCCCTAGTGAAGCAGCCCCAGCATTTT; v_call: TRBV10-3; clone_size: few; d_call: TRBD1; j_call: TRBJ1-5
cdr3_aa: CASSSQLLAGVDGEQFF; cdr3_nt: TGTGCCAGCAGCTCACAACTACTAGCGGGCGTTGATGGTGAGCAGTTCTTC; v_call: TRBV7-2; clone_size: -; d_call: TRBD2; j_call: TRBJ2-1
cdr3_aa: CAWNYGSTNTGELFF; cdr3_nt: TGTGCCTGGAACTACGGCAGCACGAACACCGGGGAGCTGTTTTTT; v_call: TRBV30; clone_size: once; d_call: -; j_call: TRBJ2-2
cdr3_aa: CASRNKGTGPYEQYF; cdr3_nt: TGTGCCAGCAGGAATAAGGGGACAGGCCCCTACGAGCAGTACTTC; v_call: TRBV28; clone_size: -; d_call: TRBD1; j_call: TRBJ2-7
cdr3_aa: CATTTFGSSYEQYF; cdr3_nt: TGTGCCACCACGACTTTTGGAAGCTCCTACGAGCAGTACTTC; v_call: TRBV3-1/TRBV3-2; clone_size: -; d_call: -; j_call: TRBJ2-7
cdr3_aa: CASSQVFTSLGEQYF; cdr3_nt: TGCGCCAGCAGCCAAGTCTTCACTAGTCTGGGCGAGCAGTACTTC; v_call: TRBV4-3; clone_size: -; d_call: -; j_call: TRBJ2-7
cdr3_aa: CASSTGLAGEFPAEDTQYF; cdr3_nt: TGCGCCAGCAGCACAGGACTAGCGGGTGAATTCCCTGCAGAAGATACGCAGTATTTT; v_call: TRBV5-1; clone_size: -; d_call: TRBD2; j_call: TRBJ2-3